In its sample, the clone carrying this T cell receptor beta chain was seen many times. These data come from a study of early T cells in non-severe SARS-CoV-2 infection. At the level of the study: The authors sequenced bulk RNA from unsorted whole blood, leaving chains unpaired.

CDR1 KGHSH and CDR2 LQKENI come from the germline V gene. The length of the CDR3 is 14 residues. Trimming removed 2 bases from V and 9 bases from J, with 11 bases in between. TCRdb re-analysed the 5' RACE reads in MiXCR, keeping a single row per CDR3 protein. This table holds just under 30,000 distinct CDR3 sequences, about 4.8% found once. Material: whole blood. The chain employs TRBV18 and TRBJ1-6; no clear D. This clonotype was sampled from an adult who was a healthcare worker with PCR-confirmed SARS-CoV-2 infection or an uninfected control (not recorded which). CDR3 loop: CASSPSGTPSPLHF. The DNA of the CDR3 is TGTGCCAGCTCACCATCGGGCACCCCTTCACCCCTCCACTTT.